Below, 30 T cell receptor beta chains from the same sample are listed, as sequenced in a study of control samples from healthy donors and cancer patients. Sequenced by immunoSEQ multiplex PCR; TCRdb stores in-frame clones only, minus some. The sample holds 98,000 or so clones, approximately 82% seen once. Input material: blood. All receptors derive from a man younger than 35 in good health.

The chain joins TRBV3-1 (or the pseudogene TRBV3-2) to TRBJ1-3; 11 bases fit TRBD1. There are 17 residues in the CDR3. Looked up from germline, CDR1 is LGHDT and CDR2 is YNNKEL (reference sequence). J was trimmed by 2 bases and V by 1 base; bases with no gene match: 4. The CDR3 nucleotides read TGTGCCAGCAGCCAAGTAAGGGACAGGGGGACTGGAAACACCATATATTTT. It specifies CASSQVRDRGTGNTIYF.

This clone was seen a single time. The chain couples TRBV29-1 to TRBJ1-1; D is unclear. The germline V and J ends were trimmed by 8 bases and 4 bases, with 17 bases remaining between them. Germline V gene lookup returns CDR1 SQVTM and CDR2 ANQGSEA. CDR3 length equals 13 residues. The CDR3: CSHETGRGTEAFF. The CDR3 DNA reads TGCAGCCATGAAACCGGACGAGGCACTGAAGCTTTCTTT.

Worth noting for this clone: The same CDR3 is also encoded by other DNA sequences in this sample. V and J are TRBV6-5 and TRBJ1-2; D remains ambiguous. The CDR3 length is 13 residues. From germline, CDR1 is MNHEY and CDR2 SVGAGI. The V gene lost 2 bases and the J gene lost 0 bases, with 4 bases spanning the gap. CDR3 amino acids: CASSYRANYGYTF. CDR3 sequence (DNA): TGTGCCAGCAGTTACAGGGCTAACTATGGCTACACCTTC.

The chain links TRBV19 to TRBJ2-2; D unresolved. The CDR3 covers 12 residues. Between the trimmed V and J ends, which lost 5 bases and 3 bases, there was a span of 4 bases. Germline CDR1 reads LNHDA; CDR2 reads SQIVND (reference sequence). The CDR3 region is CASSSHTGELFF. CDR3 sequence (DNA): TGTGCCAGTAGTTCACACACCGGGGAGCTGTTTTTT.

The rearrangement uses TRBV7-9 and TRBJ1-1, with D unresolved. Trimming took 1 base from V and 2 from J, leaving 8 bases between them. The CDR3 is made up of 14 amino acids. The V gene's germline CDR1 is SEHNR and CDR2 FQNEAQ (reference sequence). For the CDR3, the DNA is TGTGCCAGCAGCTTAGGGCAGCTAAACACTGAAGCTTTCTTT. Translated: CASSLGQLNTEAFF.

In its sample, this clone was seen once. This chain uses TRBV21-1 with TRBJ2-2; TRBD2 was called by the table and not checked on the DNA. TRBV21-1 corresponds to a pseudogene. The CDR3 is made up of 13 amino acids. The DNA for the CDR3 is TGTGCCGGTACTAGCTTGAACACCGGGGAGCTGTTTTTT. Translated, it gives CAGTSLNTGELFF.

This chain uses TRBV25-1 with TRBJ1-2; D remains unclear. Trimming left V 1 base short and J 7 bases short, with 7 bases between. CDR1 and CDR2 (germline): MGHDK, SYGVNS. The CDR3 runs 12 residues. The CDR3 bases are TGTGCCAGCAGTGAATCTCCGAGTGGCTACACCTTC. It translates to CASSESPSGYTF.

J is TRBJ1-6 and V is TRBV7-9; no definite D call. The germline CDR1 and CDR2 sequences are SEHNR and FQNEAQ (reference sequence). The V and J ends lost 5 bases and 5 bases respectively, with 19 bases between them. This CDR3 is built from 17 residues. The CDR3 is CASSPPRVGPNNSPLHF. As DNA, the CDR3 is TGTGCCAGCAGCCCTCCCCGGGTCGGGCCAAATAATTCACCCCTCCACTTT.

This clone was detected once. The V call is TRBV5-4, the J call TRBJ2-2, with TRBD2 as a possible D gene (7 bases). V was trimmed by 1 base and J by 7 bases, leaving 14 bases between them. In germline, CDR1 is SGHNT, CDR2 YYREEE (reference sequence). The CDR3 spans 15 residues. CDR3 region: CASSLTGGRSGELFF. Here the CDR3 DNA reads TGTGCCAGCAGCTTGACCGGGGGGCGTAGCGGGGAGCTGTTTTTT.

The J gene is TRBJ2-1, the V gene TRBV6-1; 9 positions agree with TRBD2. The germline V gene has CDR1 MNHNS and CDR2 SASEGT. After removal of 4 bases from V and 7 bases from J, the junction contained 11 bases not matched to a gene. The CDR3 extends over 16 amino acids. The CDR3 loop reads CASSVGGGARINEQFF. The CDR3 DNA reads TGTGCCAGCAGTGTTGGCGGGGGGGCCAGAATAAATGAGCAGTTCTTC.

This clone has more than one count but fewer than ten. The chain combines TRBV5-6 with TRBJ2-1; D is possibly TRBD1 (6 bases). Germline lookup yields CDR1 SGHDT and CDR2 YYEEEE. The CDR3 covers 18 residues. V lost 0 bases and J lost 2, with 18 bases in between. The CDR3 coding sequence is TGTGCCAGCAGCTTGGGGAATGTAAGGACAGAGCCCTACAATGAGCAGTTCTTC. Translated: CASSLGNVRTEPYNEQFF.

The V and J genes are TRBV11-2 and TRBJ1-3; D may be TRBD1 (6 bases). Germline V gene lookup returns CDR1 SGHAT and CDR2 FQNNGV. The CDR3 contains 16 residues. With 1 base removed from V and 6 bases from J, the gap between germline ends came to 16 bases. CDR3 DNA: TGTGCCAGCAGCTTAGTGTCGGGGGCTTTCGCAAACACCATATATTTT. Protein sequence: CASSLVSGAFANTIYF.

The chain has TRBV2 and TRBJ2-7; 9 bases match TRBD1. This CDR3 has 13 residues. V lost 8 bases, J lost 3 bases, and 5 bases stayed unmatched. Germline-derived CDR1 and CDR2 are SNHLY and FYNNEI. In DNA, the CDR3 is TGTGCCAGCGCCGGGACAGGGAACTACGAGCAGTACTTC. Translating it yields CASAGTGNYEQYF.

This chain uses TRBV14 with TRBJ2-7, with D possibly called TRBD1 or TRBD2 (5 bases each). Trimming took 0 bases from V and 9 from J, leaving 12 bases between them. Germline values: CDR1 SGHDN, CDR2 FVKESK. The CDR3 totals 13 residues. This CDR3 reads CASSQDRPGRQYV. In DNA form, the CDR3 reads TGTGCCAGCAGCCAAGATCGGCCAGGGAGGCAGTACGTC.

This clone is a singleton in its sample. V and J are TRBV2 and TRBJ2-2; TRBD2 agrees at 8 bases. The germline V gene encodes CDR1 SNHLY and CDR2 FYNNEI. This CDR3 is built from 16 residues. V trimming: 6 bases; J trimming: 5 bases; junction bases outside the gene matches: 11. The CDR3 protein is CASRAFSGGGTGELFF. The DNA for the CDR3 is TGTGCCAGCAGGGCTTTCAGCGGGGGCGGTACCGGGGAGCTGTTTTTT.

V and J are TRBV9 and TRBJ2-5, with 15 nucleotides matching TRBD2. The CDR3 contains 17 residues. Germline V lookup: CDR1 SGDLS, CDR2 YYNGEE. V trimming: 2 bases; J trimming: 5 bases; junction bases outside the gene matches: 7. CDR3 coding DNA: TGTGCCAGCAGCGTGTGGACTAGCGGGGGGGCCGGGGAGACCCAGTACTTC. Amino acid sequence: CASSVWTSGGAGETQYF.

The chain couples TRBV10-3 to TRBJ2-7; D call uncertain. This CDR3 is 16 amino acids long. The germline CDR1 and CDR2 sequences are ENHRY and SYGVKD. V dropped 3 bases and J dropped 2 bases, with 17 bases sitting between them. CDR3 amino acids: CAISDPEDGTTYEQYF. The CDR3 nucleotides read TGTGCCATCAGTGACCCCGAAGACGGTACCACCTACGAGCAGTACTTC.

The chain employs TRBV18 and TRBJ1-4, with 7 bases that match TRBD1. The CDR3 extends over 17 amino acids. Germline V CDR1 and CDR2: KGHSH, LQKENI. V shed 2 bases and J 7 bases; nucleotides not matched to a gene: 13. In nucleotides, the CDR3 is TGTGCCAGCTCACCAAAGCAACCGTGGACAGGAGTTGAAAAACTGTTTTTT. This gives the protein CASSPKQPWTGVEKLFF.

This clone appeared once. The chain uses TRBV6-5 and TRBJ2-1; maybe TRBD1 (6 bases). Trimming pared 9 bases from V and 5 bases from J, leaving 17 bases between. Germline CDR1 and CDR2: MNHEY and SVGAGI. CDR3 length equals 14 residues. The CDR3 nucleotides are TGTGCCAGTAAGCCGGGACAAAAAAACAATGAGCAGTTCTTC. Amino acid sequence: CASKPGQKNNEQFF.

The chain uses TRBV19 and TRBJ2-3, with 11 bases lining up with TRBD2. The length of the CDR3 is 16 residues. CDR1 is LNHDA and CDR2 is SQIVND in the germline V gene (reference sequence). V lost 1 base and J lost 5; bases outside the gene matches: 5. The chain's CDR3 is CASSIAVAGGQDTQYF. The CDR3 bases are TGTGCCAGTAGTATAGCAGTAGCGGGGGGGCAAGATACGCAGTATTTT.

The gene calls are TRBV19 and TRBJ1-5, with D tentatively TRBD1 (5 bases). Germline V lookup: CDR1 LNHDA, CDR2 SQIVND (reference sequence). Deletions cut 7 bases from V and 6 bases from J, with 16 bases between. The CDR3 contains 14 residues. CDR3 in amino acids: CASNWGDGPQPQHF. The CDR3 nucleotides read TGTGCCAGTAACTGGGGGGACGGACCTCAGCCCCAGCATTTT.

The CDR3 reads CSTPGEGGDEQFF. The DNA of the CDR3 is TGCAGCACCCCGGGGGAAGGGGGCGATGAGCAGTTCTTC. This chain links TRBV29-1 with TRBJ2-1, with D maybe TRBD1 (7 bases). This CDR3 contains 13 residues. Trimming took off 8 bases at V and 8 bases at J, with 19 bases between the two ends. Germline CDR1 SQVTM, CDR2 ANQGSEA.

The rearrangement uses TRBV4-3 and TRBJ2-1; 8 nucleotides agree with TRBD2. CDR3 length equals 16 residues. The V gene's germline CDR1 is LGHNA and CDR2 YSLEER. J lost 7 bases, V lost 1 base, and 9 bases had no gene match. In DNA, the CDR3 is TGCGCCAGCAGCCAAGGAAACCGGGGGGGCCCGAATGAGCAGTTCTTC. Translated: CASSQGNRGGPNEQFF.

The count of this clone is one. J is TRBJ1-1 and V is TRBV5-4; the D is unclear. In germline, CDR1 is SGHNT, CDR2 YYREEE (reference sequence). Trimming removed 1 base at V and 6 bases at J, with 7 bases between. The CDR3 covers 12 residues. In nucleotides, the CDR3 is TGTGCCAGCAGCTTGCGATTATCTGAAGCTTTCTTT. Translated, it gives CASSLRLSEAFF.

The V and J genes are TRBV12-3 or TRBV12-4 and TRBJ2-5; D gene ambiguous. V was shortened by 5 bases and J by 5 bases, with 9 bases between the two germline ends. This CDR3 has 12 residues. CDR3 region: CASSPWGETQYF. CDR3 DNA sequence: TGTGCCAGCAGTCCTTGGGGTGAGACCCAGTACTTC.

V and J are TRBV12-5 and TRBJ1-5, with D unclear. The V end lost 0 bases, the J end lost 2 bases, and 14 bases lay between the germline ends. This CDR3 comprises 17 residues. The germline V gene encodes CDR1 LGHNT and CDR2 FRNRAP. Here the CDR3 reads CASGLVPSAWGNQPQHF. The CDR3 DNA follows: TGTGCTAGTGGTTTGGTACCGAGCGCTTGGGGCAATCAGCCCCAGCATTTT.

The CDR3 region has the DNA TGTGCCAGCAGTGAATCCGGGACAAGGGAAATCTATGGCTACACCTTC. Its translation is CASSESGTREIYGYTF. V usage is TRBV25-1 and J usage is TRBJ1-2; D is perhaps TRBD1 (6 bases). The V and J ends lost 1 base and 4 bases respectively, with 16 bases between them. Germline CDR1 reads MGHDK; CDR2 reads SYGVNS. The CDR3 loop spans 16 amino acids.

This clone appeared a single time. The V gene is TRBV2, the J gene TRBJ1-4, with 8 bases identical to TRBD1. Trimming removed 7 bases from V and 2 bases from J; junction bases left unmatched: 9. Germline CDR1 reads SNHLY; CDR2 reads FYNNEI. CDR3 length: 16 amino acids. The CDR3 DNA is TGTGCCAGCAAGGGCGGCAGGGGGCACACTAATGAAAAACTGTTTTTT. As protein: CASKGGRGHTNEKLFF.

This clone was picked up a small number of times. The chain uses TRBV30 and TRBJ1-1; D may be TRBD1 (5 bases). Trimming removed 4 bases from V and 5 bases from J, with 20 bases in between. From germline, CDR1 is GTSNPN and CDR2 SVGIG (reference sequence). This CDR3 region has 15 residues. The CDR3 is CAWTGLLRGSTEAFF. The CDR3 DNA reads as TGTGCCTGGACGGGACTCCTTCGGGGGAGTACTGAAGCTTTCTTT.

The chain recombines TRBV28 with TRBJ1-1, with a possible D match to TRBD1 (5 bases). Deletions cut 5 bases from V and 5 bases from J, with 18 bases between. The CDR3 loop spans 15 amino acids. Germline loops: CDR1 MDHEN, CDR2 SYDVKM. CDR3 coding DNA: TGTGCCAGCAGTCTGGGATCAGGGTTTAGGACTGAAGCTTTCTTT. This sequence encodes CASSLGSGFRTEAFF.